This record concerns one T cell receptor beta chain sequence. Its antigen remains unidentified. The data were obtained in a study of T cell clonotyping in hematopoietic cell transplantation. Study-wide points: After transplant, recipient diversity fell while pathologically expanded clonotypes grew through day 180. Broader posttransplant TCR repertoire diversity was predicted by graft donor and pretransplant recipient Inverse Simpson Index values.

Germline V gives CDR1 SNHLY, CDR2 FYNNEI. The CDR3 is made up of 11 amino acids. V lost 1 base and J 7 bases, leaving 4 bases between the germline ends. Profiling relied on immunoSEQ multiplex PCR, and the TCRdb table lists in-frame clones only, not all of them. The table lists approximately 5,900 clones, 75% to 80% of them singletons. The rearrangement links TRBV2 to TRBJ1-1, with D unclear. This specimen was PBMCs, taken 100 days after allogeneic stem cell transplant. The clonotype comes from a female patient aged 30-39 years who had an allogeneic stem cell transplant, so the T cells may come from the graft donor. Some clones in this sample may be carry-over from other donors' samples. The CDR3 nucleotides read TGTGCCAGCAGTGAAGGCCATGAAGCTTTCTTT. Translation: CASSEGHEAFF.